The 31 T cell receptor beta chains in this list originate from one sample, sequenced in a study of T cells in Graves' hyperthyroidism and ophthalmopathy. TCR beta CDR3 sequences were amplified from RNA transcripts. During a first-round RT-PCR of the TCR CDR3, the HTBI primer set was used. Each CDR3 protein gets one entry after TCRdb re-called the multiplex PCR reads with MiXCR. The repertoire has about 260,000 distinct CDR3 sequences, around 17% of them found once; the top ten carry 28%. The material sequenced was blood. The receptors here all came from a woman under 30 with Graves' ophthalmopathy.

V usage is TRBV20-1 and J usage is TRBJ2-1, with 11 bases identical to TRBD2. CDR3 length: 15 amino acids. Germline V gene data show CDR1 as DFQATT and CDR2 as SNEGSKA (reference sequence). Trimming cost V 3 bases and J 2 bases; bases outside gene matches: 3. The CDR3 region is CSASDSGGAYNEQFF. CDR3 DNA: TGCAGTGCTAGCGATAGCGGGGGGGCCTACAATGAGCAGTTCTTC.

This CDR3 is CASSFNLRQGVNSPLHF. CDR3 DNA: TGTGCCAGCAGCTTTAATTTAAGACAGGGGGTAAATTCACCCCTCCACTTT. The chain uses TRBV5-4 and TRBJ1-6; 9 nucleotides align to TRBD1. CDR1 SGHNT and CDR2 YYREEE come from the germline V gene (reference sequence). V was clipped by 2 bases and J by 7 bases; unmatched bases: 10. The CDR3 length is 17 residues.

In its sample, this clonotype was seen many times. The CDR3 protein is CASSPQAGQGNLYGYTF. CDR3 bases: TGTGCCAGCAGCCCCCAGGCGGGACAGGGGAACCTCTATGGCTACACCTTC. The chain links TRBV25-1 to TRBJ1-2, with 10 bases matching TRBD1. The CDR3 has 17 residues. Looked up from germline, CDR1 is MGHDK and CDR2 is SYGVNS. Trimming took 6 bases from V and 4 from J; bases not matched to a gene: 14.

This clonotype has at least ten counts. This sequence joins TRBV12-3 or TRBV12-4 and TRBJ2-5, with D tentatively TRBD1 (5 bases). This CDR3 contains 15 residues. V lost 2 bases and J 4 bases, leaving 14 bases between the germline ends. The DNA of the CDR3 is TGTGCCAGCAGTTTAAGTTCAGGGAATCGAGAGACCCAGTACTTC. It codes for CASSLSSGNRETQYF.

In regard to this clonotype: A much larger clone sits a single nucleotide away, making a read error possible. CDR3 in DNA: TGTGCCAGCAGCGCAATGCAGGGCCGGGGGCCCACTGAAGCTTTCTTT. As protein: CASSAMQGRGPTEAFF. The V call is TRBV5-4, the J call TRBJ1-1, with TRBD1 as a possible D gene (6 bases). This CDR3 has 16 amino acids. Trimming took off 4 bases at V and 4 bases at J, with 20 bases between the two ends. From germline, CDR1 is SGHNT and CDR2 YYREEE (reference sequence).

The table lists this clonotype with many counts. J is TRBJ2-1 and V is TRBV11-3; the D gene is possibly TRBD1 (5 bases). In germline, CDR1 is SGHNT, CDR2 YENEEA. This CDR3 has 16 residues. V was pared by 0 bases and J by 0 bases, with 9 bases between. The CDR3: CASSLDRRASYNEQFF. The CDR3 DNA follows: TGTGCCAGCAGCTTAGATCGCAGGGCCTCCTACAATGAGCAGTTCTTC.

This chain links TRBV9 with TRBJ2-7; a possible D gene is TRBD2 (6 bases). Trimming pared 2 bases from V and 2 bases from J, leaving 14 bases between. Per germline, CDR1 SGDLS and CDR2 YYNGEE. The CDR3 loop spans 15 amino acids. CDR3 nucleotide sequence: TGTGCCAGCAGCGTCCGAGCCGGGGGTCCCTACGAGCAGTACTTC. Residues: CASSVRAGGPYEQYF.

V gene TRBV28 combines with J gene TRBJ1-2; perhaps TRBD1 as D (5 bases). Per the germline V gene, CDR1 is MDHEN and CDR2 is SYDVKM. V shed 6 bases and J shed 4 bases, with 6 bases lying between them. The CDR3 spans 11 residues. The CDR3 region is CASSRVYGYTF. The CDR3 coding sequence is TGTGCCAGCAGCAGGGTCTATGGCTACACCTTC.

This clonotype was counted ten times or more. The chain couples TRBV18 to TRBJ2-5; D is undetermined. CDR1 is KGHSH, CDR2 LQKENI, per germline. The CDR3 runs to 12 residues. V gave up 4 bases and J gave up 5 bases, with 8 bases separating them. CDR3 coding DNA: TGTGCCAGCTCACAGGCTTGGGAGACCCAGTACTTC. This sequence encodes CASSQAWETQYF.

This clonotype was recorded at least ten times. The chain couples TRBV20-1 to TRBJ1-3; D gene ambiguous. This CDR3 spans 16 amino acids. V was shortened by 0 bases and J by 6 bases, with 18 bases between the two germline ends. Per germline, CDR1 DFQATT and CDR2 SNEGSKA (reference sequence). The CDR3 loop is CSARDPDAEAENTIYF. The CDR3 nucleotides read TGCAGTGCTAGAGATCCGGACGCAGAGGCGGAAAACACCATATATTTT.

The table lists this clonotype with a count of one. The chain is built from TRBV14 and TRBJ2-1; D may be TRBD2 (6 bases). Germline V gene data show CDR1 as SGHDN and CDR2 as FVKESK. The CDR3 sequence is 14 residues long. The V end lost 0 bases, the J end lost 9 bases, and 12 bases lay between the germline ends. The CDR3 is CASSQDPGGAEQFF. In DNA form, the CDR3 reads TGTGCCAGCAGCCAAGATCCCGGGGGAGCTGAGCAGTTCTTC.

This clonotype was seen repeatedly, ten times or more. This sequence joins TRBV7-2 and TRBJ2-2, with TRBD2 as a possible D gene (6 bases). V was cut by 1 base and J by 1 base, with 13 bases left in between. The CDR3 spans 17 residues. CDR1 is SGHTA and CDR2 is FQGNSA in the germline V gene. In nucleotides, the CDR3 is TGTGCCAGCAGCTTAGTGTTGGCGGGGTGGAACACCGGGGAGCTGTTTTTT. Protein: CASSLVLAGWNTGELFF.

This clonotype has a count of ten or more. This chain links TRBV9 with TRBJ2-1; 8 bases align to TRBD2. Germline loops: CDR1 SGDLS, CDR2 YYNGEE. V shed 2 bases and J 7 bases; nucleotides not matched to a gene: 5. This CDR3 has 14 amino acids. The DNA for the CDR3 is TGTGCCAGCAGCGTGGCGGGGGGAAGTAATGAGCAGTTCTTC. Protein: CASSVAGGSNEQFF.

This clonotype was seen many times. The rearrangement links TRBV28 to TRBJ2-7; D uncertain. Trimming left V 3 bases short and J 2 bases short, with 8 bases between. Germline V lookup: CDR1 MDHEN, CDR2 SYDVKM. The CDR3 contains 13 residues. This chain's CDR3 is CASSFGRPYEQYF. In nucleotides, the CDR3 is TGTGCCAGCAGTTTCGGACGCCCCTACGAGCAGTACTTC. The whole variable domain, remainder taken from reference TRBV28 and TRBJ2-7, is DVKVTQSSRYLVKRTGEKVFLECVQDMDHENMFWYRQDPGLGLRLIYFSYDVKMKEKGDIPEGYSVSREKKERFSLILESASTNQTSMYLCASSFGRPYEQYFGPGTRLTVT.

Ten or more counts support this clonotype. This rearrangement joins TRBV30 to TRBJ2-5, with D perhaps matching TRBD1 (5 bases). The CDR3 has 12 residues. The germline gives CDR1 GTSNPN, CDR2 SVGIG (reference sequence). V shed 3 bases and J shed 5 bases, with 10 bases lying between them. The chain's CDR3 is CAWSLKGETQYF. The CDR3 nucleotides are TGTGCCTGGAGCCTAAAGGGGGAGACCCAGTACTTC.

This clonotype was detected ten times or more. The chain recombines TRBV30 with TRBJ2-1; 9 nucleotides agree with TRBD2. The J segment lost 6 bases and the V segment lost 3 bases, leaving 9 bases of the junction unmatched. The germline gives CDR1 GTSNPN, CDR2 SVGIG (reference sequence). This CDR3 has 15 amino acids. CDR3 nucleotide sequence: TGTGCCTGGAGCTTGTATAGCGGGAGTACCAATGAGCAGTTCTTC. Translated, it gives CAWSLYSGSTNEQFF.

This clonotype was found many times. The V gene is TRBV3-1, the J gene TRBJ2-1; 11 bases align to TRBD2. The CDR3 contains 17 residues. Germline CDR1 reads LGHDT; CDR2 reads YNNKEL (reference sequence). The V gene end was trimmed by 0 bases and the J gene end by 4 bases; junction bases not matched to a gene: 5. This chain's CDR3 is CASSQDWASGGYNEQFF. The CDR3, as DNA: TGTGCCAGCAGCCAAGATTGGGCTAGCGGGGGGTACAATGAGCAGTTCTTC.

The sample holds many counts of this clonotype. This chain uses TRBV6-1 with TRBJ2-3; D perhaps matches TRBD2 (5 bases). Deletions cut 11 bases from V and 5 bases from J, with 17 bases between. CDR1 MNHNS and CDR2 SASEGT come from the germline V gene. The CDR3 extends over 13 amino acids. CDR3 sequence reads: CACRRGNGDTQYF. DNA for the CDR3: TGTGCCTGCCGACGGGGTAATGGAGATACGCAGTATTTT.

This clonotype was found many times. The V gene is TRBV11-2, the J gene TRBJ2-5; unclear D gene. Trimming pared 3 bases from V and 2 bases from J, leaving 7 bases between. Germline-derived CDR1 and CDR2 are SGHAT and FQNNGV. There are 13 residues in the CDR3. CDR3 sequence reads: CASSLVFQETQYF. CDR3 nucleotide sequence: TGTGCCAGCAGCTTGGTTTTTCAAGAGACCCAGTACTTC.

This clonotype was counted at least ten times. This chain joins TRBV5-8 and TRBJ2-5; 9 nucleotides match TRBD1. V was pared by 3 bases and J by 1 base, with 4 bases of the junction left unmatched. The CDR3 extends over 15 amino acids. Germline V gene sequence: CDR1 SGHTS, CDR2 YDEGEE. The DNA for the CDR3 is TGTGCCAGCAGCTGGGGGACAGGGTTCCAAGAGACCCAGTACTTC. Translated: CASSWGTGFQETQYF.

This clonotype was observed at least ten times. The chain joins TRBV7-9 to TRBJ2-5; 16 nucleotides agree with TRBD2. This CDR3 has 19 amino acids. Trimming cost V 2 bases and J 2 bases; bases outside gene matches: 8. The germline CDR1 and CDR2 sequences are SEHNR and FQNEAQ (reference sequence). The CDR3 DNA is TGTGCCAGCAGCTTATTTCCGGGACTAGCGGGAGGGGAACAAGAGACCCAGTACTTC. This encodes CASSLFPGLAGGEQETQYF.

V is TRBV6-2 or TRBV6-3 and J is TRBJ2-5, with D perhaps matching TRBD1 (5 bases). Germline loops: CDR1 MNHEY, CDR2 SVGEGT. The V end was cut by 0 bases, the J end by 2 bases, with 13 bases between. The CDR3 contains 16 residues. In DNA, the CDR3 is TGTGCCAGCAGTTACTCTACAGGCAGGCCACAAGAGACCCAGTACTTC. Residues: CASSYSTGRPQETQYF.

This clonotype was seen a handful of times. The chain joins TRBV15 to TRBJ2-1; TRBD1 matches at 7 bases. The CDR3 sequence is 13 residues long. Germline values: CDR1 LNHNV, CDR2 YYDKDF (reference sequence). The junction had 8 bases not matched to a gene; V was cut back by 0 bases and J by 15 bases. In DNA, the CDR3 is TGTGCCACCAGCAGAGATCGGAGAGGGGGCCGGTTCTTC. This gives the protein CATSRDRRGGRFF.

This clonotype turned up a few times. This sequence joins TRBV6-1 and TRBJ2-7; TRBD2 aligns across 10 bases. Germline values: CDR1 MNHNS, CDR2 SASEGT. CDR3 length: 15 amino acids. With 7 bases clipped from V and 6 bases from J, the junction kept 12 bases outside the gene matches. The chain's CDR3 is CASTGSSGSNSEQYF. The CDR3 DNA is TGTGCCAGCACTGGATCTAGCGGGAGTAACAGCGAGCAGTACTTC.

This clonotype was recorded many times. The V call is TRBV25-1, the J call TRBJ1-1; D may be TRBD1 (5 bases). The V gene's germline CDR1 is MGHDK and CDR2 SYGVNS. The CDR3 runs to 12 residues. V was trimmed by 4 bases and J by 6 bases, leaving 9 bases between them. The CDR3 is CASSVGLSEAFF. The CDR3 DNA reads TGTGCCAGCAGTGTGGGACTCTCTGAAGCTTTCTTT.

This clonotype was detected ten times or more. V is TRBV14 and J is TRBJ2-1, with TRBD2 matching over 7 bases. Trimming at V came to 7 bases and at J to 4 bases, leaving 7 bases not matched to a gene. This CDR3 contains 14 residues. Germline CDR1 and CDR2: SGHDN and FVKESK. CDR3 sequence reads: CASIGEGNYNEQFF. For the CDR3, the DNA is TGTGCCAGCATCGGGGAGGGAAATTACAATGAGCAGTTCTTC.

The chain has TRBV2 and TRBJ1-4; the match to TRBD1 covers 8 bases. The CDR3 spans 14 residues. Germline trimming cut 8 bases from V and 7 bases from J; bases unmatched to any gene: 9. Germline CDR1 is SNHLY and CDR2 is FYNNEI. CDR3 in DNA: TGTGCCAGCGCTAGACAGGGGATAGGTGAAAAACTGTTTTTT. Its protein product is CASARQGIGEKLFF.

This clonotype was seen ten or more times. CDR3: CASSPRGGAVNTEAFF. The CDR3 DNA follows: TGTGCCAGCAGTCCAAGGGGGGGGGCTGTGAACACTGAAGCTTTCTTT. This chain joins TRBV6-1 and TRBJ1-1, with D perhaps TRBD1 (6 bases). The germline gives CDR1 MNHNS, CDR2 SASEGT. V lost 5 bases, J lost 0 bases, and 16 bases lay in between. This CDR3 has 16 residues.

The chain carries TRBV7-8 and TRBJ2-1; 10 nucleotides match TRBD2. The CDR3 loop spans 11 amino acids. Germline V gene data show CDR1 as SGHVS and CDR2 as FQNEAQ. V gave up 5 bases and J gave up 12 bases; unmatched junction bases: 1. CDR3 bases: TGTGCCAGCAGCCGGACTAGCGGGCAGTTCTTC. Its translation: CASSRTSGQFF.

This clonotype was counted ten times or more. This chain joins TRBV6-1 and TRBJ2-2, with D perhaps TRBD1 or TRBD2 (5 bases each). The germline CDR1 and CDR2 sequences are MNHNS and SASEGT. Trimming shortened V by 7 bases and J by 3 bases, and 12 bases separated the two germline ends. The CDR3 consists of 14 residues. CDR3 nucleotides: TGTGCCAGCAACCTGGGACCGGACACCGGGGAGCTGTTTTTT. Amino acid sequence: CASNLGPDTGELFF.

This clonotype occurred many times. The chain combines TRBV28 with TRBJ2-7; 9 bases are a match to TRBD2. The length of the CDR3 is 15 residues. In germline, CDR1 is MDHEN, CDR2 SYDVKM. V dropped 5 bases and J dropped 0; count of bases not matched to a gene: 5. CDR3 protein: CASSTLAGASYEQYF. In nucleotides, the CDR3 is TGTGCCAGCAGTACCTTAGCGGGAGCCTCCTACGAGCAGTACTTC.